These T cell receptor beta chains were read from a single sample in a study of technical replicates of blood from four donors. Assay used: immunoSEQ multiplex PCR; TCRdb lists only in-frame clones, some missing. The sample has about 76,000 clones; roughly 90% are singletons. Sequenced: T cells isolated from PBMCs. The receptors stem from a human donor in good health. The CDR3 runs from the conserved cysteine through the conserved F or W. Fields, in order: J gene, V gene, CDR3 length, CDR3 protein.

J gene: TRBJ2-7
V gene: TRBV7-9
CDR3 length: 15
CDR3 protein: CASSLEGGSSYEQYF

J gene: TRBJ1-1
V gene: TRBV30
CDR3 length: 13
CDR3 protein: CAWGRGGNTEAFF

J gene: TRBJ1-3
V gene: TRBV4-2
CDR3 length: 16
CDR3 protein: CASSQAVQGSGNTIYF

J gene: TRBJ1-2
V gene: TRBV19
CDR3 length: 13
CDR3 protein: CASTDRSRYGYTF

J gene: TRBJ2-1
V gene: TRBV5-1
CDR3 length: 15
CDR3 protein: CASRTGGDSYNEQFF

J gene: TRBJ1-2
V gene: TRBV28
CDR3 length: 15
CDR3 protein: CASSLAPGLGYGYTF

J gene: TRBJ1-1
V gene: TRBV7-9
CDR3 length: 13
CDR3 protein: CASSIQGDAEAFF

J gene: TRBJ2-7
V gene: TRBV5-1
CDR3 length: 13
CDR3 protein: CASSLEASSEQYF

J gene: TRBJ2-7
V gene: TRBV29-1
CDR3 length: 14
CDR3 protein: CSARRGTGAYEQYF

J gene: TRBJ2-7
V gene: TRBV4-2
CDR3 length: 17
CDR3 protein: CASSQGGGGLAELEQYF

J gene: TRBJ1-1
V gene: TRBV5-1
CDR3 length: 15
CDR3 protein: CASSLPGVEDTEAFF

J gene: TRBJ2-7
V gene: TRBV27
CDR3 length: 12
CDR3 protein: CASSTTGREQYF

J gene: TRBJ2-2
V gene: TRBV9
CDR3 length: 12
CDR3 protein: CASSASTGELFF

J gene: TRBJ2-3
V gene: TRBV11-2
CDR3 length: 15
CDR3 protein: CASLRQGGKTDTQYF

J gene: TRBJ2-1
V gene: TRBV15
CDR3 length: 14
CDR3 protein: CATSREAGVNEQFF

J gene: TRBJ2-2
V gene: TRBV14
CDR3 length: 17
CDR3 protein: CASSQWGGFANTGELFF

J gene: TRBJ2-3
V gene: TRBV5-1
CDR3 length: 15
CDR3 protein: CASSLGDSLTDTQYF

J gene: TRBJ1-6
V gene: TRBV5-1
CDR3 length: 15
CDR3 protein: CASSMEQGSFSPLHF

J gene: TRBJ1-5
V gene: TRBV6-1
CDR3 length: 15
CDR3 protein: CASRRDRLVNQPQHF

J gene: TRBJ2-5
V gene: TRBV5-4
CDR3 length: 16
CDR3 protein: CASSLSTGHFQETQYF

J gene: TRBJ1-2
V gene: TRBV21-1
CDR3 length: 16
CDR3 protein: CASSKADRLQNYGYTF

J gene: TRBJ1-5
V gene: TRBV6-1
CDR3 length: 14
CDR3 protein: CASSEGPVDQPQHF

J gene: TRBJ2-1
V gene: TRBV5-1
CDR3 length: 15
CDR3 protein: CASSLELAGAYEQFF

J gene: TRBJ1-1
V gene: TRBV6-5
CDR3 length: 15
CDR3 protein: CASSYSGTSNTEAFF

J gene: TRBJ1-2
V gene: TRBV19
CDR3 length: 17
CDR3 protein: CASSKDQGMTGVYGYTF

J gene: TRBJ2-2
V gene: TRBV4-1
CDR3 length: 20
CDR3 protein: CASSTHLLTSGGTATGELFF

J gene: TRBJ2-2
V gene: TRBV27
CDR3 length: 15
CDR3 protein: CASSFTRGLTGELFF

J gene: TRBJ2-3
V gene: TRBV4-1
CDR3 length: 16
CDR3 protein: CASSQEGSGRADTQYF

J gene: TRBJ1-2
V gene: TRBV30
CDR3 length: 13
CDR3 protein: CAWSPGTGKGYTF

J gene: TRBJ2-2
V gene: TRBV7-6
CDR3 length: 13
CDR3 protein: CASSSIETGELFF

J gene: TRBJ2-7
V gene: TRBV6-5
CDR3 length: 15
CDR3 protein: CASSYSLAGVDEQYF

J gene: TRBJ2-1
V gene: TRBV14
CDR3 length: 17
CDR3 protein: CASSQDISGRGWDEQFF

J gene: TRBJ2-5
V gene: TRBV18
CDR3 length: 12
CDR3 protein: CASSPEKETQYF

J gene: TRBJ1-6
V gene: TRBV2
CDR3 length: 15
CDR3 protein: CASSDAAGSNSPLHF

J gene: TRBJ1-4
V gene: TRBV7-9
CDR3 length: 14
CDR3 protein: CASSSRTGAEKLFF

J gene: TRBJ2-5
V gene: TRBV5-5
CDR3 length: 15
CDR3 protein: CASSLSQGVQETQYF

J gene: TRBJ2-1
V gene: TRBV29-1
CDR3 length: 14
CDR3 protein: CSVEGGPPYNEQFF

J gene: TRBJ1-1
V gene: TRBV10-1
CDR3 length: 13
CDR3 protein: CASSESPGTEAFF

J gene: TRBJ2-5
V gene: TRBV14
CDR3 length: 15
CDR3 protein: CASSRRPEFVETQYF

J gene: TRBJ1-3
V gene: TRBV19
CDR3 length: 16
CDR3 protein: CASSRGAAYSGNTIYF

J gene: TRBJ2-4
V gene: TRBV5-1
CDR3 length: 16
CDR3 protein: CASSLAPGNAKNIQYF

J gene: TRBJ2-7
V gene: TRBV30
CDR3 length: 12
CDR3 protein: CAWSQGSYEQYF

J gene: TRBJ1-5
V gene: TRBV11-1
CDR3 length: 14
CDR3 protein: CASSRDRVNQPQHF

J gene: TRBJ2-7
V gene: TRBV5-8
CDR3 length: 13
CDR3 protein: CASSPKAGYEQYF

J gene: TRBJ2-1
V gene: TRBV11-3
CDR3 length: 14
CDR3 protein: CASSSRTGYNEQFF

J gene: TRBJ1-5
V gene: TRBV9
CDR3 length: 15
CDR3 protein: CASSVGTGVNQPQHF

J gene: TRBJ2-3
V gene: TRBV29-1
CDR3 length: 17
CDR3 protein: CSVDSWTSGRAADTQYF

J gene: TRBJ2-7
V gene: TRBV6-6
CDR3 length: 16
CDR3 protein: CASSYSYQVSIYEQYF

J gene: TRBJ2-1
V gene: TRBV27
CDR3 length: 18
CDR3 protein: CASSSLSSSSGRSNEQFF

J gene: TRBJ2-1
V gene: TRBV5-1
CDR3 length: 14
CDR3 protein: CASSLDRGPNEQFF

J gene: TRBJ2-7
V gene: TRBV7-9
CDR3 length: 14
CDR3 protein: CASSSSGGTYEQYF

J gene: TRBJ2-1
V gene: TRBV30
CDR3 length: 15
CDR3 protein: CACMRGAGVVREQFF

J gene: TRBJ2-7
V gene: TRBV6-9
CDR3 length: 11
CDR3 protein: CASEVFYEQYF

J gene: TRBJ2-2
V gene: TRBV5-4
CDR3 length: 14
CDR3 protein: CASSLDRNTGELFF

J gene: TRBJ2-1
V gene: TRBV7-9
CDR3 length: 14
CDR3 protein: CASSFSGGFDEQFF